The source of this TCR beta chain is a study of tumor and adjacent non-tumor tissue in lung cancer. The CDR3 runs 15 residues. In germline, CDR1 is SQVTM, CDR2 ANQGSEA. A word on this clonotype: The junction shows a germline mismatch at one end, possibly a read error.

The library came from three nested PCR rounds adapted from ARM-PCR protocols. MiXCR, applied by TCRdb to the multiplex PCR reads, yields one record per CDR3 protein. The sample shows roughly 82,000 distinct CDR3 sequences, about 77% of them seen only once. RNA was extracted from bulk tissue without any cell sorting. Distant lung tissue was collected more than 3 cm away from the tumor edge. Sequences were obtained from distant non-tumor lung tissue. The V and J genes are TRBV29-1 and TRBJ2-2, with 7 bases fitting TRBD1. This TCR was sampled from a woman between 50 and 59 years old with non-small cell lung cancer. The CDR3 is CSIEMGQLNTGELFF. CDR3 DNA sequence: TGCAGCATTGAGATGGGACAGCTCAACACCGGGGAGCTGTTTTTT.